The source of this T cell receptor (beta chain) is a study of shared clonotypes between healthy human individuals. Study outcomes and limitations: Larger estimated richness was generally seen in naive subsets than in memory subsets. The rarefaction results pointed to incomplete sorted-subset sequencing despite large depth. Of the naive CD4 clonotypes, around 5% were shared across a handful of donors.

Comment on this clone: Its antigen is currently unknown.

The CDR3 consists of 15 residues. The V and J ends lost 1 base and 4 bases, in that order; junction bases with no gene match: 5. Germline V lookup: CDR1 SGHAT, CDR2 FQNNGV. Repertoires were generated with immunoSEQ multiplex PCR, while TCRdb's copy carries only in-frame clones and drops some. The sample has about 2,500,000 clones; over 85% are singletons. The chain couples TRBV11-2 to TRBJ2-3; 7 nucleotides match TRBD2. Input material: naive CD4+ T cells sorted from blood. Subset meaning: CD45RA+ positively selected. The origin of this receptor is a man aged 18 to 30 in good health. The DNA of the CDR3 is TGTGCCAGCAGCTTAGGAATAGCGGGCCCAGATACGCAGTATTTT. Its translation: CASSLGIAGPDTQYF.